A selection of T cell receptor beta chains follows, all from one sample in a study of technical replicates of blood from several donors. Produced via immunoSEQ multiplex PCR; TCRdb's table is partial and in-frame only. The table lists tens of thousands of clones, 70% to 90% of them singletons. Material: PBMCs. Source of these receptors: a human donor in good health. Some clones in this sample may be carry-over from other donors' samples. The CDR3 runs from the conserved cysteine through the conserved F or W. A D gene is named only where the DNA matches it firmly. The size of a clone is reported for some rows only, either as once, few or many, or as a class for expanded clones.

abundance	v_gene	d_gene	j_gene	CDR3aa	CDR3nt
-	TRBV7-2	-	TRBJ2-7	CASSLGTEYEQYF	TGTGCCAGCAGCTTAGGAACGGAGTACGAGCAGTACTTC
-	TRBV6-5	TRBD1	TRBJ1-2	CASSYYSGQASGYTF	TGTGCCAGCAGTTACTATTCGGGACAGGCCTCGGGCTACACCTTC
-	TRBV6-6	TRBD1	TRBJ1-2	CASSSADRGYYGYTF	TGTGCCAGCAGTTCGGCCGACAGGGGGTACTATGGCTACACCTTC
-	TRBV6-6	TRBD1	TRBJ1-1	CASSRDRGPVGEAFF	TGTGCCAGCAGCCGGGACAGGGGGCCGGTTGGTGAAGCTTTCTTT
-	TRBV6-5	-	TRBJ2-5	CASSYSEGTKTQYF	TGTGCCAGCAGTTACTCGGAGGGCACGAAGACCCAGTACTTC
once	TRBV2	-	TRBJ2-2	CASSDTLDSSVAGELFF	TGTGCCAGCAGTGACACGCTGGACAGCTCGGTGGCCGGGGAGCTGTTTTTT
-	TRBV28	-	TRBJ2-1	CASSLGGSSNEQFF	TGTGCCAGCAGTTTAGGTGGGAGCTCCAATGAGCAGTTCTTC
once	TRBV5-1	-	TRBJ1-1	CASSLDSTLNTEAFF	TGCGCCAGCAGCTTGGACAGTACTTTGAACACTGAAGCTTTCTTT
-	TRBV18	TRBD1	TRBJ1-5	CASSQGQGSNSNQPQHF	TGTGCCAGCTCACAGGGACAGGGTTCGAATAGCAATCAGCCCCAGCATTTT
-	TRBV7-9	-	TRBJ2-1	CASSLGAYEQFF	TGTGCCAGCAGCTTAGGGGCTTATGAGCAGTTCTTC
-	TRBV6-5	-	TRBJ1-1	CASSFSLNTEAFF	TGTGCCAGCAGTTTCAGTTTGAACACTGAAGCTTTCTTT
-	TRBV12-5	-	TRBJ2-7	CASGPTGSSYEQYF	TGTGCTAGTGGTCCGACGGGGAGCTCCTACGAGCAGTACTTC
-	TRBV4-2	-	TRBJ2-1	CASSQGLGPSTSYNEQFF	TGTGCCAGCAGCCAAGGGCTTGGGCCAAGCACCTCCTACAATGAGCAGTTCTTC
-	TRBV19	TRBD2	TRBJ2-2	CASSTSGMAGELFF	TGTGCCAGTAGCACCAGCGGGATGGCCGGGGAGCTGTTTTTT
-	TRBV6-1	-	TRBJ2-6	CASSGYSGANVLTF	TGTGCCAGCAGTGGTTACTCTGGGGCCAACGTCCTGACTTTC
-	TRBV18	TRBD2	TRBJ2-2	CASSPSHLAGGRPGELFF	TGTGCCAGCTCACCTTCCCATCTAGCGGGAGGCCGCCCCGGGGAGCTGTTTTTT
-	TRBV9	TRBD1	TRBJ2-2	CASSVAQGANTGELFF	TGTGCCAGCAGCGTAGCACAGGGGGCGAACACCGGGGAGCTGTTTTTT
few	TRBV15	-	TRBJ2-5	CATSRDLPGVYETQYF	TGTGCCACCAGCAGAGATTTACCAGGGGTTTACGAGACCCAGTACTTC
-	TRBV10-3	TRBD1	TRBJ1-4	CATGTGKEKLFF	TGTGCCACCGGGACAGGGAAAGAAAAACTGTTTTTT
few	TRBV19	-	TRBJ1-6	CASSREGASGSPLHF	TGTGCCAGTAGTAGGGAAGGGGCGAGTGGTTCACCCCTCCACTTT
-	TRBV7-2	-	TRBJ1-5	CASSLGQGTQPQHF	TGTGCCAGCAGCTTAGGGCAGGGAACTCAGCCCCAGCATTTT
-	TRBV14	TRBD1	TRBJ2-7	CASSGAGTGNYEQYF	TGTGCCAGCAGCGGAGCCGGGACAGGGAACTACGAGCAGTACTTC
-	TRBV18	TRBD1	TRBJ1-1	CASSLGTGKNTEAFF	TGTGCCAGCTCACTGGGGACAGGGAAGAACACTGAAGCTTTCTTT
once	TRBV4-3	TRBD2	TRBJ2-3	CASSQVAGGGDTQYF	TGCGCCAGCAGCCAAGTAGCGGGAGGGGGTGATACGCAGTATTTT
few	TRBV5-6	TRBD2	TRBJ2-5	CASSPLAGGFRETQYF	TGTGCCAGCAGCCCTCTAGCGGGGGGCTTCCGGGAGACCCAGTACTTC
-	TRBV2	TRBD2	TRBJ2-1	CASSSGTSGIVFYNEQFF	TGTGCCAGCAGTTCCGGGACTAGCGGGATTGTGTTCTACAATGAGCAGTTCTTC
-	TRBV6-5	TRBD2	TRBJ2-3	CASSSSGGAGDTQYF	TGTGCCAGCAGTTCCAGCGGGGGGGCGGGAGATACGCAGTATTTT
-	TRBV28	-	TRBJ2-7	CASSNDDSRYEQYF	TGTGCCAGCAGTAATGACGACAGCCGCTACGAGCAGTACTTC
-	TRBV5-1	-	TRBJ2-2	CASIPTPRSTGELFF	TGCGCCAGCATACCGACACCCCGAAGCACCGGGGAGCTGTTTTTT
-	TRBV13	-	TRBJ2-3	CASSLGGGGTDTQYF	TGTGCCAGCAGCTTAGGCGGGGGTGGCACAGATACGCAGTATTTT
-	TRBV4-2	-	TRBJ2-3	CASSQAAEGVGRRGADTQYF	TGTGCCAGCAGCCAAGCGGCCGAGGGAGTCGGTAGACGTGGCGCAGATACGCAGTATTTT
-	TRBV13	-	TRBJ1-3	CASSFGRSVGNTIYF	TGTGCCAGCAGCTTCGGCAGGTCGGTGGGAAACACCATATATTTT
-	TRBV4-1	-	TRBJ2-5	CASSQGGRAKAGETQYF	TGCGCCAGCAGCCAGGGGGGAAGGGCCAAGGCGGGGGAGACCCAGTACTTC
-	TRBV5-5	TRBD2	TRBJ2-3	CASRRGGTDTQYF	TGTGCCAGCCGCCGGGGGGGGACAGATACGCAGTATTTT
-	TRBV7-9	TRBD2	TRBJ2-1	CASSSLAGGYNEQFF	TGTGCCAGCAGCTCGCTAGCGGGAGGTTACAATGAGCAGTTCTTC
once	TRBV7-9	TRBD2	TRBJ2-1	CASSSIAGVGNEQFF	TGTGCCAGCAGCTCTATAGCGGGAGTAGGCAATGAGCAGTTCTTC
-	TRBV7-9	TRBD2	TRBJ2-5	CASSRGEGKTQYF	TGTGCCAGCAGCCGGGGGGAGGGTAAGACCCAGTACTTC
-	TRBV7-2	-	TRBJ2-7	CASSSETGIYEQYF	TGTGCCAGCAGCTCGGAGACAGGAATCTACGAGCAGTACTTC
-	TRBV7-3	TRBD2	TRBJ2-1	CASSLGAGGNNEQFF	TGTGCCAGCAGCTTAGGGGCGGGGGGGAACAATGAGCAGTTCTTC
few	TRBV30	-	TRBJ2-2	CAWGEEGYRTGELFF	TGTGCCTGGGGGGAGGAGGGCTATCGAACCGGGGAGCTGTTTTTT